These 27 T cell receptor beta chains came from one sample sequenced in a study of early T cells in non-severe SARS-CoV-2 infection. TCRdb re-called the 5' RACE reads with MiXCR, one entry per CDR3 protein. The profile shows some 110,000 distinct CDR3 sequences, 15% of them singletons. The sample was whole blood. These receptors all come from an adult who was a healthcare worker with PCR-confirmed SARS-CoV-2 infection or an uninfected control (not recorded which).

V gene TRBV12-3 or TRBV12-4 combines with J gene TRBJ1-4; D possibly corresponds to TRBD1 (6 bases). With 3 bases removed from V and 3 bases from J, the gap between germline ends came to 8 bases. The CDR3 loop spans 14 amino acids. In DNA form, the CDR3 reads TGTGCCAGCAGTTTTGGGGGCTCTAATGAAAAACTGTTTTTT. Its translation: CASSFGGSNEKLFF.

This clonotype was observed a handful of times. The rearrangement joins TRBV7-9 to TRBJ1-1, with D possibly matching TRBD1 (6 bases). Between the trimmed V and J ends, which lost 4 bases and 1 base, there was a span of 10 bases. The CDR3 is 14 amino acids. Germline V CDR1 and CDR2: SEHNR, FQNEAQ (reference sequence). CDR3: CASSSYRENTEAFF. CDR3 in DNA: TGTGCCAGCAGCTCCTACAGGGAGAACACTGAAGCTTTCTTT.

In its sample, this clonotype was seen a few times. The chain is built from TRBV18 and TRBJ2-3, with 15 bases lining up with TRBD2. J gave up 5 bases and V 6 bases, and 18 bases lay outside the gene matches. This CDR3 spans 20 amino acids. Germline V gene lookup returns CDR1 KGHSH and CDR2 LQKENI. The CDR3 region has the DNA TGTGCCAGCTCGCCCCTCTCTCAAACCGGACTAGCGGGGGGGCAAGATACGCAGTATTTT. It is translated as CASSPLSQTGLAGGQDTQYF.

The chain combines TRBV20-1 with TRBJ1-2; D might be TRBD1 (5 bases). CDR3 size: 12 residues. Trimming shortened V by 7 bases and J by 8 bases, and 17 bases separated the two germline ends. Germline V lookup: CDR1 DFQATT, CDR2 SNEGSKA (reference sequence). The CDR3 spells CSVSSGDVGYTF. The CDR3 region has the DNA TGCAGTGTTTCCTCCGGGGACGTAGGCTACACCTTC.

This clonotype was seen at least ten times. The V gene is TRBV4-1, the J gene TRBJ2-7; 11 bases match TRBD2. V gave up 3 bases and J gave up 4 bases; unmatched junction bases: 8. Germline CDR1 reads MGHRA; CDR2 reads YSYEKL. The CDR3 runs 16 residues. The CDR3 reads CASSQAGLAVLYEQYF. The CDR3 region has the DNA TGCGCCAGCAGCCAGGCGGGACTAGCGGTTCTATACGAGCAGTACTTC.

The gene calls are TRBV18 and TRBJ2-5, with 9 positions matching TRBD1. This CDR3 has 15 residues. The germline V gene encodes CDR1 KGHSH and CDR2 LQKENI. J gave up 6 bases and V 6 bases, and 11 bases lay outside the gene matches. Here the CDR3 reads CASSGGQGGSQTQYF. In nucleotides, the CDR3 is TGTGCCAGCTCCGGGGGACAGGGTGGATCGCAGACCCAGTACTTC.

The chain couples TRBV6-1 to TRBJ2-7, with a tentative D call TRBD2 (5 bases). V was trimmed by 4 bases and J by 1 base, leaving 11 bases between them. This CDR3 has 14 amino acids. Germline V gene data show CDR1 as MNHNS and CDR2 as SASEGT. In DNA, the CDR3 is TGTGCCAGCAGTGGGTTTCGGGGATCCTACGAGCAGTACTTC. Translating gives CASSGFRGSYEQYF.

This rearrangement joins TRBV10-3 to TRBJ2-7; 8 positions agree with TRBD2. Germline lookup yields CDR1 ENHRY and CDR2 SYGVKD. The CDR3 length is 16 residues. V shed 11 bases and J 6 bases; nucleotides not matched to a gene: 21. The CDR3 DNA sequence: TGTGCCTCCTCACCGGGAAGCGGGAGCAACCCGGGCGAGCAGTACTTC. This encodes CASSPGSGSNPGEQYF.

This clonotype appeared a few times. This chain uses TRBV4-1 with TRBJ2-1; D is possibly TRBD2 (6 bases). Trimming removed 1 base from V and 9 bases from J, with 13 bases in between. The CDR3 totals 14 residues. CDR1 is MGHRA and CDR2 is YSYEKL in the germline V gene. CDR3 sequence reads: CASSQGLGVGEQFF. CDR3 bases: TGCGCCAGCAGCCAAGGACTAGGGGTTGGTGAGCAGTTCTTC.

V and J are TRBV3-1 and TRBJ2-6, with D perhaps given as TRBD1 or TRBD2 (5 bases each). The V and J ends lost 3 bases and 0 bases respectively, with 21 bases between them. This CDR3 contains 20 residues. The germline V gene encodes CDR1 LGHDT and CDR2 YNNKEL (reference sequence). The CDR3 sequence: CASSHLQPGRILSGANVLTF. Here the CDR3 DNA reads TGTGCCAGCAGCCACCTTCAGCCGGGACGGATCCTCTCTGGGGCCAACGTCCTGACTTTC.

The genes are TRBV2 and TRBJ1-1; D is undetermined. Per the germline V gene, CDR1 is SNHLY and CDR2 is FYNNEI. Trimming took 6 bases from V and 1 from J, leaving 6 bases between them. The CDR3 runs 12 residues. The CDR3 DNA sequence: TGTGCCAGCAGGACCGCGAACACTGAAGCTTTCTTT. This codes for CASRTANTEAFF.

The chain employs TRBV12-5 and TRBJ2-2; tentatively, D is TRBD1 or TRBD2 (5 bases each). In germline, CDR1 is LGHNT, CDR2 FRNRAP. The length of the CDR3 is 13 residues. Trimming left V 7 bases short and J 8 bases short, with 14 bases between. The CDR3, as DNA: TGTGCTAGTGATCTCTCTGGGGGTGGGGAGCTGTTTTTT. It translates to CASDLSGGGELFF.

The V and J genes are TRBV4-2 and TRBJ2-5, with TRBD2 identical over 10 bases. J lost 2 bases, V lost 1 base, and 7 bases had no gene match. The germline V gene encodes CDR1 LGHNA and CDR2 YNFKEQ. This CDR3 comprises 17 residues. CDR3 nucleotides: TGTGCCAGCAGCCAAGGGTCTTTAGCGGGGGGTCAAGAGACCCAGTACTTC. It is translated as CASSQGSLAGGQETQYF.

With respect to this clonotype: This may arise from a read error, as a much more abundant clone is one base away. V and J are TRBV10-3 and TRBJ2-2, with 7 nucleotides matching TRBD2. The CDR3 loop spans 13 amino acids. The germline gives CDR1 ENHRY, CDR2 SYGVKD. The junction had 0 bases not matched to a gene; V was cut back by 1 base and J by 7 bases. DNA for the CDR3: TGTGCCATCAGTGAGTGCGGGGGCGGGGAGCTGTTTTTT. Its translation: CAISECGGGELFF.

The CDR3 bases are TGTGCCAGCAGCTTAGACAGGGCCCACAATGAGCAGTTCTTC. Amino acid sequence: CASSLDRAHNEQFF. V is TRBV7-3 and J is TRBJ2-1, with 7 bases identical to TRBD1. Germline-derived CDR1 and CDR2 are SGHTA and FQGTGA. Losses at the gene ends were 2 bases for V and 5 bases for J; bases not matched to a gene: 3. The CDR3 totals 14 residues.

This clonotype has just a few counts. This chain uses TRBV7-9 with TRBJ1-1, with no clear D. The germline V and J ends were trimmed by 2 bases and 3 bases, with 7 bases remaining between them. The CDR3 contains 13 residues. Per germline, CDR1 SEHNR and CDR2 FQNEAQ (reference sequence). The CDR3 bases are TGTGCCAGCAGCTTACAGAGAGACACTGAAGCTTTCTTT. Translation gives CASSLQRDTEAFF.

This clonotype has ten or more counts. J is TRBJ1-3 and V is TRBV7-3, with a tentative D call TRBD1 (6 bases). Germline CDR1 reads SGHTA; CDR2 reads FQGTGA. Between the trimmed V and J ends, which lost 4 bases and 4 bases, there was a span of 8 bases. The CDR3 extends over 13 amino acids. The CDR3 protein is CASSSDRGNTIYF. CDR3 coding DNA: TGTGCCAGCAGCTCCGACAGGGGAAACACCATATATTTT.

The rearrangement links TRBV6-2 or TRBV6-3 to TRBJ1-1; TRBD1 might be the D (5 bases). Trimming took off 2 bases at V and 3 bases at J, with 7 bases between the two ends. Germline values: CDR1 MNHEY, CDR2 SVGEGT. The CDR3 spans 13 residues. The CDR3 region is CASSYGGYTEAFF. CDR3 DNA: TGTGCCAGCAGTTACGGGGGATACACTGAAGCTTTCTTT.

This clonotype was detected many times. The chain joins TRBV4-2 to TRBJ1-2; unclear D gene. V lost 1 base and J lost 0, with 9 bases in between. CDR1 and CDR2 from the germline V gene are LGHNA and YNFKEQ. The CDR3 contains 15 residues. This CDR3 is CASSQATPTNYGYTF. Here the CDR3 DNA reads TGTGCCAGCAGCCAAGCGACACCTACTAACTATGGCTACACCTTC.

This clonotype was found many times. CDR3 sequence (DNA): TGTGCCAGCAGCCCGAGCCCCAGGGTCGAGCAGTACTTC. It codes for CASSPSPRVEQYF. The V gene is TRBV13, the J gene TRBJ2-7; D is possibly TRBD1 (5 bases). The germline V gene encodes CDR1 PRHDT and CDR2 FYEKMQ (reference sequence). V dropped 5 bases and J dropped 6 bases, with 14 bases sitting between them. This CDR3 contains 13 residues.

J is TRBJ2-3 and V is TRBV6-1, with D unresolved. The CDR3 loop spans 14 amino acids. V shed 7 bases and J shed 1 base, with 12 bases lying between them. Per the germline V gene, CDR1 is MNHNS and CDR2 is SASEGT. The CDR3 bases are TGTGCCAGCAATCCTTCCGTGGGCACAGATACGCAGTATTTT. As protein: CASNPSVGTDTQYF.

The rearrangement joins TRBV3-1 to TRBJ2-4; possibly TRBD2 for D (6 bases). The V and J ends lost 8 bases and 4 bases respectively, with 18 bases between them. Germline CDR1 and CDR2: LGHDT and YNNKEL (reference sequence). CDR3 length: 15 residues. The CDR3 DNA follows: TGTGCCAGCCGGGGGACTGGGTTGTCAAAAAACATTCAGTACTTC. Translation: CASRGTGLSKNIQYF.

This clonotype has a handful of counts. The V gene is TRBV19, the J gene TRBJ2-3; D is unresolved. Looked up from germline, CDR1 is LNHDA and CDR2 is SQIVND (reference sequence). V lost 7 bases and J 4 bases, leaving 21 bases between the germline ends. CDR3 size: 16 residues. CDR3 sequence reads: CASTPIPSFGPDTQYF. In DNA, the CDR3 is TGTGCCAGTACTCCCATCCCTTCGTTCGGGCCAGATACGCAGTATTTT. Variable domain in full (rest from reference TRBV19 and TRBJ2-3): DGGITQSPKYLFRKEGQNVTLSCEQNLNHDAMYWYRQDPGQGLRLIYYSQIVNDFQKGDIAEGYSVSREKKESFPLTVTSAQKNPTAFYLCASTPIPSFGPDTQYFGPGTRLTVL.

This clonotype was seen only a few times. The rearrangement links TRBV5-6 to TRBJ2-5, with D unclear. The V gene's germline CDR1 is SGHDT and CDR2 YYEEEE. V lost 0 bases and J lost 5, with 8 bases in between. The CDR3 has 13 amino acids. This chain's CDR3 is CASSLATRETQYF. The CDR3 nucleotides are TGTGCCAGCAGCTTGGCCACCCGTGAGACCCAGTACTTC.

This clonotype was detected a few times. This sequence joins TRBV2 and TRBJ1-3; 7 nucleotides agree with TRBD1. CDR1 is SNHLY and CDR2 is FYNNEI in the germline V gene. The V gene end was trimmed by 6 bases and the J gene end by 2 bases; junction bases not matched to a gene: 4. The CDR3 has 14 residues. The CDR3 region is CASRYDRAGNTIYF. In DNA, the CDR3 is TGTGCCAGCAGATATGACAGGGCTGGAAACACCATATATTTT. Combining the CDR3 with reference TRBV2 and TRBJ1-3 gives the whole variable domain EPEVTQTPSHQVTQMGQEVILRCVPISNHLYFYWYRQILGQKVEFLVSFYNNEISEKSEIFDDQFSVERPDGSNFTLKIRSTKLEDSAMYFCASRYDRAGNTIYFGEGSWLTVV.

This clonotype showed up just a few times. The gene calls are TRBV18 and TRBJ2-7; possibly TRBD2 for D (6 bases). The CDR3 totals 17 residues. Trimming stripped 5 bases from V and 0 bases from J, with 20 bases between. Germline CDR1 KGHSH, CDR2 LQKENI. The CDR3 spells CASSDRAPGLNSYEQYF. The CDR3 coding sequence is TGTGCCAGCTCAGATCGTGCTCCGGGACTGAACTCCTACGAGCAGTACTTC.

This clonotype has just a few counts. This chain connects TRBV29-1 to TRBJ1-2; D uncertain. CDR1 SQVTM and CDR2 ANQGSEA come from the germline V gene. The V gene lost 5 bases and the J gene lost 7 bases, with 11 bases spanning the gap. The CDR3 spans 11 residues. CDR3 sequence (DNA): TGCAGCGTTTCCCTCCCTGGTGGCTACACCTTC. Translated, it gives CSVSLPGGYTF.